This TCR beta chain was sequenced during a study of CD8+CD57+ T cells in acquired aplastic anemia. Study-level background: Across the sorted CD4+ and CD8+ cells, DNA amounts averaged approximately 3.1 ug.

The template for TCR beta VDJ and CDR3 sequence profiling was genomic DNA. TCRdb redid the calling of the reads with MiXCR, one entry per CDR3 protein. In the table there are hundreds of thousands of distinct CDR3 sequences, 25% to 40% of which are singletons. V was pared by 7 bases and J by 4 bases, with 13 bases between. The CDR3 loop spans 12 amino acids. Germline V gene sequence: CDR1 SQVTM, CDR2 ANQGSEA. Patients included in sequencing had previously demonstrated CD8+CD57+ cell expansion by flow cytometry. The chain employs TRBV29-1 and TRBJ1-1; the D is unclear. The clonotype comes from a human donor with aplastic anemia. The material sequenced was sorted CD4+, CD8+, or CD8+CD57+ T cells (not recorded which) from PBMCs. The CDR3 here is CSAIEVGTEAFF. CDR3 sequence (DNA): TGCAGCGCCATAGAGGTGGGCACTGAAGCTTTCTTT. The whole variable domain, filled in from reference TRBV29-1 and TRBJ1-1, reads SAVISQKPSRDICQRGTSLTIQCQVDSQVTMMFWYRQQPGQSLTLIATANQGSEATYESGFVIDKFPISRPNLTFSTLTVSNMSPEDSSIYLCSAIEVGTEAFFGQGTRLTVV.